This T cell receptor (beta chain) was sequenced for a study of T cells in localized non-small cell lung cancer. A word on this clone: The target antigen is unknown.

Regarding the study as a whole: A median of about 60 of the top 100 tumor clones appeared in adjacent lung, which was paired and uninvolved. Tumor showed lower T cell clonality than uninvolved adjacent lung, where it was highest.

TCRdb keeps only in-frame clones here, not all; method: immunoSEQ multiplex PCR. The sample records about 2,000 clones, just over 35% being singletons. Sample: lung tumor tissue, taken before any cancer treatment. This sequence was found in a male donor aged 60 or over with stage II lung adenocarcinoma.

CDR3 amino acids: CASSAANTNHNEQFF. CDR3 DNA: TGTGCCAGCAGCGCCGCTAACACGAACCACAATGAGCAGTTCTTC. The chain couples TRBV9 to TRBJ2-1; D is uncertain. V lost 3 bases to trimming and J lost 5 bases, with 15 bases between them. The CDR3 totals 15 residues. CDR1 is SGDLS, CDR2 YYNGEE, per germline.